Following are 17 T cell receptor beta chains from one sample sequenced in a study of T cell responses to AZD1222 COVID-19 vaccine. Here immunoSEQ multiplex PCR was the method, and the copy in TCRdb shows in-frame clones only, minus some. The top ten clones hold approximately 1.6% of a sample with fewer than 200,000 clones, approximately 93% of them seen once. This specimen was peripheral blood, taken 28 days after the second AZD1222 dose. The receptors were gathered from an adult who received the AZD1222 COVID-19 vaccine.

The chain employs TRBV5-4 and TRBJ1-2; perhaps TRBD1 as D (5 bases). The germline V gene has CDR1 SGHNT and CDR2 YYREEE (reference sequence). The CDR3 extends over 16 amino acids. V dropped 5 bases and J dropped 1 base, with 18 bases sitting between them. The CDR3 DNA is TGTGCCAGCAGGTCCGGGGGGACGGACCTTAACTATGGCTACACCTTC. Its translation: CASRSGGTDLNYGYTF.

The chain joins TRBV12-5 to TRBJ2-7; 10 nucleotides match TRBD1. This CDR3 is 14 amino acids long. The V and J ends lost 8 bases and 0 bases, in that order; junction bases with no gene match: 4. Germline V gene data show CDR1 as LGHNT and CDR2 as FRNRAP. CDR3 nucleotide sequence: TGTGCTAGTAGGGGGGACAGGGGCTCCTACGAGCAGTACTTC. Translation: CASRGDRGSYEQYF.

V gene TRBV14 combines with J gene TRBJ2-1; D ambiguous. Germline lookup yields CDR1 SGHDN and CDR2 FVKESK. This CDR3 region has 12 residues. Deletions cut 1 base from V and 11 bases from J, with 9 bases between. The CDR3 DNA follows: TGTGCCAGCAGCCAAGTCGAGAGCAAGCAGTTCTTC. Translating it yields CASSQVESKQFF.

The chain carries TRBV6-4 and TRBJ1-1; TRBD1 matches at 9 bases. Germline CDR1 reads MRHNA; CDR2 reads SNTAGT. V shed 6 bases and J 6 bases; nucleotides not matched to a gene: 8. The CDR3 has 14 amino acids. The CDR3: CASRPGTGRAEAFF. CDR3 sequence (DNA): TGTGCCAGCAGACCGGGGACAGGGAGGGCTGAAGCTTTCTTT.

V is TRBV2 and J is TRBJ1-5; tentative D call: TRBD1 (6 bases). Germline values: CDR1 SNHLY, CDR2 FYNNEI. The CDR3 is 15 amino acids. V gave up 6 bases and J gave up 0 bases, with 12 bases separating them. CDR3 bases: TGTGCCAGCAGAGGGGGGACGTCTAGCAATCAGCCCCAGCATTTT. It specifies CASRGGTSSNQPQHF.

The chain couples TRBV5-6 to TRBJ1-6; D gene ambiguous. The CDR3 sequence is 16 residues long. Germline V lookup: CDR1 SGHDT, CDR2 YYEEEE. V lost 2 bases and J lost 5, with 14 bases in between. The CDR3 spells CASSFFAEFHNSPLHF. The CDR3 DNA reads as TGTGCCAGCAGCTTTTTCGCCGAATTTCATAATTCACCCCTCCACTTT.

This clone was found once. The chain combines TRBV7-3 with TRBJ2-3; the D gene is possibly TRBD2 (5 bases). The V gene lost 8 bases and the J gene lost 3 bases, with 12 bases spanning the gap. Germline V CDR1 and CDR2: SGHTA, FQGTGA. The CDR3 length is 13 residues. CDR3 region: CASSGNPTDTQYF. The CDR3 nucleotides read TGTGCCAGCTCGGGAAACCCAACAGATACGCAGTATTTT.

The chain has TRBV30 and TRBJ1-2, with 7 bases aligning to TRBD1. The J segment lost 4 bases and the V segment lost 4 bases, leaving 12 bases of the junction unmatched. Germline assignment: CDR1 GTSNPN and CDR2 SVGIG (reference sequence). CDR3 length: 15 amino acids. The CDR3 sequence: CAWKTQISGGYGYTF. In DNA, the CDR3 is TGTGCCTGGAAAACCCAAATCTCAGGGGGCTATGGCTACACCTTC.

J is TRBJ2-5 and V is TRBV9; 10 nucleotides align to TRBD2. V lost 3 bases to trimming and J lost 5 bases; unmatched junction nucleotides: 7. In germline, CDR1 is SGDLS, CDR2 YYNGEE. This CDR3 has 15 residues. CDR3 in DNA: TGTGCCAGCAGCGCCGGGACTAGCGATCGGGAGACCCAGTACTTC. This translates into CASSAGTSDRETQYF.

The V call is TRBV19, the J call TRBJ1-5; 8 nucleotides line up with TRBD1. The V and J ends lost 7 bases and 7 bases, in that order; junction bases with no gene match: 6. The CDR3 length is 13 residues. Germline V gene lookup returns CDR1 LNHDA and CDR2 SQIVND (reference sequence). In DNA form, the CDR3 reads TGTGCCAGTACCGTACAGGGGGGACAGCCCCAGCATTTT. Translating it yields CASTVQGGQPQHF.

J is TRBJ1-1 and V is TRBV5-1, with D uncertain. In germline, CDR1 is SGHRS, CDR2 YFSETQ. The CDR3 covers 15 residues. V was cut by 3 bases and J by 4 bases, with 16 bases left in between. CDR3 sequence reads: CASSYSGPKSTEAFF. The CDR3 DNA sequence: TGCGCCAGCAGCTACTCGGGCCCGAAAAGCACTGAAGCTTTCTTT.

This clone was observed a few times. V usage is TRBV10-3 and J usage is TRBJ2-3; D is possibly TRBD1 (5 bases). The CDR3 is 12 amino acids. Germline V lookup: CDR1 ENHRY, CDR2 SYGVKD. Trimming cost V 0 bases and J 11 bases, with 9 bases left between them. The CDR3 nucleotides are TGTGCCATCAGTGAGTCGATAGGGGAGCAGTATTTT. Its translation is CAISESIGEQYF.

The rearrangement joins TRBV23-1 to TRBJ1-5; TRBD1 is a possible D gene (6 bases). TRBV23-1 is treated as an ORF (open reading frame) with a function not yet certain. The CDR3 is 15 residues long. V lost 0 bases and J 3 bases, leaving 9 bases between the germline ends. Here the CDR3 DNA reads TGCGCCAGCAGTCAATCGAGGGACACCAATCAGCCCCAGCATTTT. This codes for CASSQSRDTNQPQHF.

A note on this clone: Other nucleotide sequences from this sample produce the same CDR3. This chain uses TRBV6-1 with TRBJ1-1; maybe TRBD1 (6 bases). This CDR3 spans 13 amino acids. Trimming removed 3 bases from V and 1 base from J, with 6 bases in between. The germline V gene encodes CDR1 MNHNS and CDR2 SASEGT. The CDR3, as DNA: TGTGCCAGCAGTGACAGGGGGAACACTGAAGCTTTCTTT. This encodes CASSDRGNTEAFF.

The V call is TRBV3-1 (or the pseudogene TRBV3-2), the J call TRBJ2-2, with unresolved D. The CDR3 loop spans 18 amino acids. V lost 0 bases to trimming and J lost 0 bases, with 14 bases between them. Germline CDR1 and CDR2: LGHDT and YNNKEL (reference sequence). CDR3 DNA: TGTGCCAGCAGCCAAGACGACATCTCTTTGGCGAACACCGGGGAGCTGTTTTTT. Amino acids: CASSQDDISLANTGELFF.

The chain links TRBV5-1 to TRBJ1-2, with a possible D match to TRBD1 (5 bases). The CDR3 totals 14 residues. Trimming removed 4 bases at V and 7 bases at J, with 17 bases between. Germline lookup yields CDR1 SGHRS and CDR2 YFSETQ. CDR3 coding DNA: TGCGCCAGCAGCCCTGGGGCCGGCCTTAGTGGCTACACCTTC. Its translation is CASSPGAGLSGYTF.

The rearrangement uses TRBV5-1 and TRBJ2-7; perhaps TRBD2 as D (6 bases). Trimming shortened V by 2 bases and J by 4 bases, and 10 bases separated the two germline ends. Germline V gene lookup returns CDR1 SGHRS and CDR2 YFSETQ. This CDR3 has 13 residues. The CDR3 region has the DNA TGCGCCAGCAGCTTTGGAGGGGAGTACGAGCAGTACTTC. Translation gives CASSFGGEYEQYF.